The next 11 T cell receptor beta chains were all read from a single sample in a study of T cell responses to AZD1222 COVID-19 vaccine. Assay used: immunoSEQ multiplex PCR; TCRdb lists only in-frame clones, some missing. The sample contains tens of thousands of clones, roughly nine tenths of which appear only once. Sequencing used peripheral blood, obtained on day 0 of AZD1222 vaccination. These receptors came from an adult in good health.

The chain combines TRBV12-3 or TRBV12-4 with TRBJ1-5; D is unclear. This CDR3 has 12 residues. V lost 6 bases, J lost 5 bases, and 8 bases lay in between. CDR3: CASSHADQPQHF. CDR3 coding DNA: TGTGCCAGCAGCCATGCGGATCAGCCCCAGCATTTT.

V usage is TRBV5-8 and J usage is TRBJ1-2; D is undetermined. The germline gives CDR1 SGHTS, CDR2 YDEGEE. Trimming took 4 bases from V and 2 from J, leaving 9 bases between them. The CDR3 has 13 residues. CDR3 amino acids: CASSPAANYGYTF. The CDR3 DNA is TGTGCCAGCAGCCCGGCGGCGAACTATGGCTACACCTTC.

This chain uses TRBV16 with TRBJ1-1; unclear D gene. This CDR3 is built from 13 residues. The ends were cut back, 2 bases at V and 1 base at J, with 5 bases in the middle. Germline values: CDR1 KGHSY, CDR2 FQNENV. The CDR3: CASSQGGNTEAFF. DNA for the CDR3: TGTGCCAGCAGCCAAGGAGGGAACACTGAAGCTTTCTTT.

The chain uses TRBV7-9 and TRBJ1-1; 7 bases line up with TRBD1. The junction had 6 bases not matched to a gene; V was cut back by 5 bases and J by 0 bases. The CDR3 is 15 residues long. CDR1 is SEHNR and CDR2 is FQNEAQ in the germline V gene (reference sequence). The CDR3 DNA reads TGTGCCAGCAGCGGCTGGGACAGCATGAACACTGAAGCTTTCTTT. It is translated as CASSGWDSMNTEAFF.

The table lists this clone with a count of one. CDR3 DNA: TGTGCCAGCTCAGTGCAGGGGGGCACTGAAGCTTTCTTT. Amino acid sequence: CASSVQGGTEAFF. The gene calls are TRBV18 and TRBJ1-1, with 7 bases that match TRBD1. Germline trimming cut 5 bases from V and 4 bases from J; bases unmatched to any gene: 4. Per the germline V gene, CDR1 is KGHSH and CDR2 is LQKENI. This CDR3 is built from 13 residues.

The J gene is TRBJ2-1, the V gene TRBV19; possibly TRBD1 for D (5 bases). The V and J ends lost 10 bases and 1 base respectively, with 8 bases between them. The germline V gene encodes CDR1 LNHDA and CDR2 SQIVND (reference sequence). The CDR3 sequence is 12 residues long. CDR3 amino acids: CATRGSYNEQFF. CDR3 nucleotide sequence: TGTGCCACTAGGGGATCCTACAATGAGCAGTTCTTC. The variable domain in full, with the rest retrieved from reference TRBV19 and TRBJ2-1, is DGGITQSPKYLFRKEGQNVTLSCEQNLNHDAMYWYRQDPGQGLRLIYYSQIVNDFQKGDIAEGYSVSREKKESFPLTVTSAQKNPTAFYLCATRGSYNEQFFGPGTRLTVL.

The V gene is TRBV15, the J gene TRBJ2-5; D is undetermined. The CDR3 runs to 14 residues. The V gene lost 0 bases and the J gene lost 2 bases, with 7 bases spanning the gap. Germline CDR1 reads LNHNV; CDR2 reads YYDKDF (reference sequence). CDR3 DNA sequence: TGTGCCACCAGCAGAGATAAAGGGCAAGAGACCCAGTACTTC. Translation: CATSRDKGQETQYF.

The J gene is TRBJ2-1, the V gene TRBV3-1 (or the pseudogene TRBV3-2); tentatively, D is TRBD2 (5 bases). This CDR3 is built from 14 residues. Trimming stripped 4 bases from V and 6 bases from J, with 13 bases between. Germline values: CDR1 LGHDT, CDR2 YNNKEL (reference sequence). The CDR3 sequence: CASSPLLESNEQFF. CDR3 DNA sequence: TGTGCCAGCAGCCCCTTACTAGAGAGCAATGAGCAGTTCTTC.

The J gene is TRBJ2-3, the V gene TRBV29-1; the match to TRBD2 covers 12 bases. Losses at the gene ends were 7 bases for V and 2 bases for J; bases not matched to a gene: 7. The CDR3 has 15 residues. Germline V gene sequence: CDR1 SQVTM, CDR2 ANQGSEA. CDR3 sequence reads: CSGAGLAGTTDTQYF. As DNA, the CDR3 is TGCAGCGGCGCTGGACTAGCGGGAACCACAGATACGCAGTATTTT.

This chain links TRBV3-1 (or the pseudogene TRBV3-2) with TRBJ2-1; tentative D call: TRBD2 (6 bases). This CDR3 region has 17 residues. The germline gives CDR1 LGHDT, CDR2 YNNKEL (reference sequence). The V end lost 4 bases, the J end lost 4 bases, and 20 bases lay between the germline ends. The CDR3 is CASSLAGTYLRYNEQFF. The CDR3 DNA is TGTGCCAGCAGCCTAGCTGGGACTTACCTCCGATACAATGAGCAGTTCTTC.

The chain carries TRBV10-1 and TRBJ1-2; weak D call: TRBD1 (6 bases). Between the trimmed V and J ends, which lost 8 bases and 0 bases, there was a span of 13 bases. The CDR3 is 14 amino acids. The V gene's germline CDR1 is WNHNN and CDR2 SYGVQD (reference sequence). In DNA form, the CDR3 reads TGCGCCAGCGGAAGCACAGGGTCTAACTATGGCTACACCTTC. Amino acid sequence: CASGSTGSNYGYTF.